The 9 T cell receptor beta chains in this list originate from one sample, sequenced in a study of blood T cell repertoires in COVID-19. The table came from immunoSEQ multiplex PCR; TCRdb's copy has only in-frame clones and leaves some out. The profile covers over 60,000 clones, with about 87% appearing a single time and more than 1% taken by the ten largest. Sequenced material: peripheral blood. The receptors were gathered from a man between 65 and 80 years old with acute or convalescent COVID-19.

CDR3 sequence reads: CASSLVSGGGNEQFF. The CDR3 DNA reads as TGCGCCAGCAGCTTGGTTAGCGGGGGGGGCAATGAGCAGTTCTTC. V gene TRBV5-1 combines with J gene TRBJ2-1; 11 positions match TRBD2. Germline CDR1 is SGHRS and CDR2 is YFSETQ. This CDR3 spans 15 amino acids. Trimming cost V 0 bases and J 6 bases; bases outside gene matches: 2.

The chain links TRBV5-1 to TRBJ2-7; D gene unclear. The germline V gene has CDR1 SGHRS and CDR2 YFSETQ. Trimming left V 0 bases short and J 7 bases short, with 17 bases between. The CDR3 is 15 amino acids. CDR3 residues: CASSLGARSVREQYF. The CDR3, as DNA: TGCGCCAGCAGCTTGGGTGCAAGGTCGGTGCGGGAGCAGTACTTC.

The CDR3 loop reads CSVVAGWGETQYF. The DNA for the CDR3 is TGCAGCGTTGTGGCAGGGTGGGGAGAGACCCAGTACTTC. The gene calls are TRBV29-1 and TRBJ2-5, with a possible D match to TRBD1 (5 bases). The CDR3 is made up of 13 amino acids. Germline CDR1 and CDR2: SQVTM and ANQGSEA. V shed 4 bases and J shed 4 bases, with 13 bases lying between them.

This chain joins TRBV20-1 and TRBJ2-7; D perhaps matches TRBD2 (5 bases). This CDR3 is 13 amino acids long. Trimming stripped 3 bases from V and 3 bases from J, with 12 bases between. Per germline, CDR1 DFQATT and CDR2 SNEGSKA (reference sequence). CDR3 in amino acids: CSASFRGSYEQYF. The CDR3 DNA reads TGCAGTGCTAGTTTTCGAGGGAGCTACGAGCAGTACTTC.

A few counts support this clone. This rearrangement joins TRBV3-1 (or the pseudogene TRBV3-2) to TRBJ2-7; 15 bases fit TRBD2. Germline-derived CDR1 and CDR2 are LGHDT and YNNKEL (reference sequence). The CDR3 has 16 amino acids. With V trimmed by 3 bases and J by 4 bases, 4 bases remained unmatched. The CDR3 nucleotides are TGTGCCAGCAGCCAGGGGACTAGCGGGGGGAAATACGAGCAGTACTTC. As protein: CASSQGTSGGKYEQYF.

This clone was seen just once. This chain connects TRBV2 to TRBJ2-5; D is undetermined. Trimming took 8 bases from V and 7 from J, leaving 11 bases between them. Germline CDR1 reads SNHLY; CDR2 reads FYNNEI. The CDR3 has 11 residues. CDR3 coding DNA: TGTGCCAGCCTCCTTGTCGGGACCCAGTACTTC. The encoded protein is CASLLVGTQYF.

The V gene is TRBV29-1, the J gene TRBJ1-2, with D hard to call. This CDR3 region has 13 residues. Trimming removed 4 bases at V and 8 bases at J, with 17 bases between. Germline CDR1 and CDR2: SQVTM and ANQGSEA. CDR3 coding DNA: TGCAGCGTTGCCAGGTCGTTCATTGACGGCTACACCTTC. It is translated as CSVARSFIDGYTF. Full variable domain (outside the CDR3, taken from reference TRBV29-1 and TRBJ1-2): SAVISQKPSRDICQRGTSLTIQCQVDSQVTMMFWYRQQPGQSLTLIATANQGSEATYESGFVIDKFPISRPNLTFSTLTVSNMSPEDSSIYLCSVARSFIDGYTFGSGTRLTVV.

This rearrangement joins TRBV5-4 to TRBJ1-5, with no clear D. V shed 0 bases and J shed 6 bases, with 10 bases lying between them. Germline CDR1 SGHNT, CDR2 YYREEE (reference sequence). This CDR3 has 14 amino acids. This CDR3 reads CASSLGGIGQPQHF. The CDR3 DNA follows: TGTGCCAGCAGCTTGGGCGGGATCGGTCAGCCCCAGCATTTT.

The chain uses TRBV30 and TRBJ2-3; D is uncertain. CDR1 is GTSNPN and CDR2 is SVGIG in the germline V gene (reference sequence). The V end lost 2 bases, the J end lost 6 bases, and 15 bases lay between the germline ends. The CDR3 totals 14 residues. CDR3 sequence (DNA): TGTGCCTGGAGTCCGTTAGCCCCTTCGGATACGCAGTATTTT. It encodes CAWSPLAPSDTQYF.